This TCR beta chain was documented in a study of shared clonotypes between healthy human individuals. Sequencing was performed with immunoSEQ multiplex PCR; in TCRdb, only in-frame clones are kept and a portion is missing. Of approximately 2.3 million clones in the sample, 85% to 95% were seen once. The receptor was isolated from a man between 18 and 29 years old in good health. Some clones in this sample may be carry-over from other donors' samples. The specimen sequenced was naive CD4+ T cells from PBMCs. Subset described: CD45RA+ positively selected.

The CDR3 nucleotides read TGTGCCAGCAGCCTACCGGGGCAGACGACTTACGAGCAGTACTTC. Protein sequence: CASSLPGQTTYEQYF. The chain recombines TRBV5-6 with TRBJ2-7; the D call may be TRBD1 or TRBD2 (5 bases each). Trimming took 4 bases from V and 4 from J, leaving 18 bases between them. This CDR3 has 15 residues. Germline values: CDR1 SGHDT, CDR2 YYEEEE.